This T cell receptor (beta chain) was recorded in a study of OX40 agonist ivuxolimab in advanced cancers. Overall study: Ivuxolimab, which patients received intravenously every 2 weeks, was dosed at 0.01 to 10 mg/kg. The group had a mean age of approximately 60 years, ranged from roughly 23 to 90, and was 80% to 85% male. Findings and limits, study-wide: Clonal expansion from baseline to week 6 occurred in both CD4+ and CD8+ T cells.

The germline gives CDR1 MNHEY, CDR2 SVGAGI. V shed 6 bases and J 0 bases; nucleotides not matched to a gene: 1. The CDR3 has 14 residues. The sampling schedule covered blood at baseline, cycle 4 day 1, and cycle 7 day 1. Some clones are missing from TCRdb's copy, which holds only in-frame ones; the method was immunoSEQ multiplex PCR. The sample lists about 48,000 clones; approximately 88% were seen once. Points on this clone: The antigen is unknown.

This specimen consisted of CD4+ or CD8+ T cells sorted from blood, obtained in a trial of the OX40 agonist ivuxolimab. The sequence was collected from an adult with an advanced solid tumor such as melanoma, head and neck, liver or kidney cancer. The chain carries TRBV6-5 and TRBJ2-2; TRBD1 aligns across 7 bases. In nucleotides, the CDR3 is TGTGCCAGCAGAACAGGGGCGAACACCGGGGAGCTGTTTTTT. Translation gives CASRTGANTGELFF.